These 5 T cell receptor beta chains were sequenced from one sample in a study of cytomegalovirus exposure and HLA in healthy donors. PCR was performed using 60 Vbeta and 13 Jbeta primers. Some clones are missing from TCRdb's copy, which holds only in-frame ones; the method was immunoSEQ multiplex PCR. The sample consists of under 170,000 clones, around 79% of them appearing once. Sequenced: PBMCs. Source of these receptors: a human donor in good health.

The chain combines TRBV6-5 with TRBJ1-2; D gene uncertain. The V gene's germline CDR1 is MNHEY and CDR2 SVGAGI. The V and J ends lost 6 bases and 8 bases respectively, with 10 bases between them. CDR3 size: 11 residues. CDR3 amino acids: CASRSGGGYTF. In nucleotides, the CDR3 is TGTGCCAGCAGATCAGGAGGAGGCTACACCTTC.

This clone was recorded only once. The gene calls are TRBV4-1 and TRBJ1-5; D remains ambiguous. The V end was cut by 0 bases, the J end by 2 bases, with 5 bases between. This CDR3 contains 14 residues. Germline CDR1 MGHRA, CDR2 YSYEKL. CDR3 in DNA: TGCGCCAGCAGCCAAGAGGAGGGCAATCAGCCCCAGCATTTT. Encoded protein: CASSQEEGNQPQHF.

The rearrangement links TRBV7-8 to TRBJ1-5, with 7 bases matching TRBD1. Looked up from germline, CDR1 is SGHVS and CDR2 is FQNEAQ. The CDR3 runs 16 residues. V lost 6 bases, J lost 5 bases, and 13 bases stayed unmatched. CDR3 protein: CASRKFDRAYDQPQHF. The CDR3 bases are TGTGCCAGCAGAAAATTCGACAGGGCGTACGATCAGCCCCAGCATTTT.

The chain uses TRBV7-8 and TRBJ2-7; D is perhaps TRBD2 (6 bases). CDR1 SGHVS and CDR2 FQNEAQ come from the germline V gene. The ends were cut back, 2 bases at V and 2 bases at J, with 22 bases in the middle. The CDR3 length is 18 residues. The chain's CDR3 is CASSLINPRDSATYEQYF. The CDR3 DNA reads TGTGCCAGCAGCTTAATTAACCCCCGGGACTCCGCTACCTACGAGCAGTACTTC.

The rearrangement links TRBV28 to TRBJ1-2; TRBD1 aligns across 10 bases. Germline V gene lookup returns CDR1 MDHEN and CDR2 SYDVKM. V lost 5 bases to trimming and J lost 3 bases; unmatched junction nucleotides: 6. This CDR3 has 15 residues. CDR3: CASSRAGQGYYGYTF. The DNA of the CDR3 is TGTGCCAGCAGTCGGGCGGGACAGGGGTACTATGGCTACACCTTC.